This TCR beta chain emerged from a study of T cell responses to AZD1222 COVID-19 vaccine. Study-wide results and limits: Donors skewed white British and female; clonal diversity was possibly underestimated.

With regard to this clone: As yet, its antigen is unknown.

The CDR3 totals 14 residues. V dropped 4 bases and J dropped 6 bases, with 15 bases sitting between them. Looked up from germline, CDR1 is SGHNT and CDR2 is YENEEA. Data came from immunoSEQ multiplex PCR; TCRdb stores just in-frame clones and leaves some out. Counted here are 75,000 to 100,000 clones, around 88% occurring once; the ten biggest clones make up over 9%. This rearrangement joins TRBV11-3 to TRBJ1-2; D possibly corresponds to TRBD1 (6 bases). The sequence was collected from an adult in good health. The specimen comprised peripheral blood, sampled on day 0 of MenACWY control vaccination. CDR3 protein: CASSSTKQGDGYTF. The CDR3 nucleotides are TGTGCCAGCAGCTCTACGAAACAGGGTGATGGCTACACCTTC.